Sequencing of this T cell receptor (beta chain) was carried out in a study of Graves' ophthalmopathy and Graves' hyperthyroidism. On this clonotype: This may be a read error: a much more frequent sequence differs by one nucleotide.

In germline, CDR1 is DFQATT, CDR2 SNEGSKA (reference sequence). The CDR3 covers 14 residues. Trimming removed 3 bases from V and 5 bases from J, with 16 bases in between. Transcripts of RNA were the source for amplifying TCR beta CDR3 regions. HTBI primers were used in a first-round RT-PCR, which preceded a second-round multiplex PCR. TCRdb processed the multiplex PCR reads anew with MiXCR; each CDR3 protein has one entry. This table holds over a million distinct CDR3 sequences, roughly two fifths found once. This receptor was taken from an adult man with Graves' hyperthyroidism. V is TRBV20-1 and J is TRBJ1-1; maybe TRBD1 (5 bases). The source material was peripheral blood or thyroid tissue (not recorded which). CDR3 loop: CSARSFLGETEAFF. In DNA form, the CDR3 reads TGCAGTGCTAGGAGCTTTTTGGGGGAAACTGAAGCTTTCTTT.